This T cell receptor beta chain was found in a study of blood T cell repertoires in COVID-19. Study context: T cells, B-cell-depleted T cells, or PBMCs provided the cDNA or gDNA that served as material.

CDR1 and CDR2 from the germline V gene are SEHNR and FQNEAQ (reference sequence). The CDR3 is made up of 14 amino acids. The V and J ends lost 1 base and 6 bases respectively, with 11 bases between them. Libraries were prepared by immunoSEQ multiplex PCR; TCRdb keeps only in-frame clonotypes and omits some of them. This table has approximately 89,000 clones, almost 95% appearing once. This chain connects TRBV7-9 to TRBJ2-3; possible D gene TRBD1, 6 bases. Sequencing was performed on peripheral blood. The receptor was derived from a woman aged 55-75 years with active COVID-19. In nucleotides, the CDR3 is TGTGCCAGCAGCTTAGGTTGGACAGCCGATACGCAGTATTTT. Its translation is CASSLGWTADTQYF.